Listed here is a single T cell receptor (beta chain). This entry is derived from a study of cytomegalovirus exposure and HLA in healthy donors. The CDR3 contains 14 residues. Germline CDR1 SQVTM, CDR2 ANQGSEA. V trimming: 7 bases; J trimming: 7 bases; junction bases outside the gene matches: 5. PCR involved 60 Vbeta and 13 Jbeta primers. The data were produced by immunoSEQ multiplex PCR, yet TCRdb's version contains in-frame clones alone and is incomplete. The data contain 80,000 to 90,000 clones, roughly 73% of them singletons. This TCR was recovered from a man between 35 and 55 years old in good health and CMV-seronegative. Sequenced: PBMCs. The rearrangement links TRBV29-1 to TRBJ2-1; 15 bases are a match to TRBD2. CDR3 DNA sequence: TGCAGCGCCGGGACTAGCGGGAGGTATAATGAGCAGTTCTTC. The encoded protein is CSAGTSGRYNEQFF.